This T cell receptor beta chain was sequenced during a study of identical twins. Each CDR3 protein gets one entry after TCRdb re-called the 5' RACE reads with MiXCR. The data contain around 570,000 distinct CDR3 sequences, just under 10% of them singletons. In its sample, this clonotype was seen many times. V gave up 2 bases and J gave up 2 bases, with 16 bases separating them. CDR1 is SGHVS and CDR2 is FQNEAQ in the germline V gene. This CDR3 comprises 16 residues. The sample was also reused in another study, on yellow fever vaccine responses in identical twins.

Material for sequencing was PBMCs. The chain recombines TRBV7-8 with TRBJ2-7; possible D gene TRBD2, 5 bases. This sequence originates from a woman younger than 35 in good health. The CDR3 nucleotides are TGTGCCAGCAGCTTATCGAATGTGGCGGGTACCTACGAGCAGTACTTC. It codes for CASSLSNVAGTYEQYF.